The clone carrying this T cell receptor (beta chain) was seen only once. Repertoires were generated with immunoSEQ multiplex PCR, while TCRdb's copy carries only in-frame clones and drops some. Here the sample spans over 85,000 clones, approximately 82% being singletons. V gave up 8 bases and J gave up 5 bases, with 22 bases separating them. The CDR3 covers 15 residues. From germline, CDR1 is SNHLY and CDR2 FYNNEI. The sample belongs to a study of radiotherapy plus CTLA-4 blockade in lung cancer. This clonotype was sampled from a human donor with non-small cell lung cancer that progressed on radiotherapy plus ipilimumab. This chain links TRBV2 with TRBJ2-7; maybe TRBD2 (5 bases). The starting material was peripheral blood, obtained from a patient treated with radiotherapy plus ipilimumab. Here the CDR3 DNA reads TGTGCCAGCGCCCGCAACAAAGCTAGCTTCGACGAGCAGTACGTC. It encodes CASARNKASFDEQYV.